This T cell receptor beta chain stems from a study of T-cell reconstitution after alpha-beta-depleted transplantation in children. A TCRbeta library incorporating unique molecular identifiers was prepared. TCRdb itself ran the PCR reads through MiXCR, one entry per CDR3 protein. The repertoire holds over 300,000 distinct CDR3 sequences, with approximately 10% as singletons. The germline CDR1 and CDR2 sequences are MDHEN and SYDVKM. V lost 7 bases and J lost 1; bases outside the gene matches: 6. This CDR3 spans 15 amino acids. This clonotype has more than one count but fewer than ten. The receptor was derived from a human donor who donated a stem cell graft to a child with acute lymphoblastic leukemia. V is TRBV28 and J is TRBJ2-5, with 10 positions matching TRBD2. Sequencing used PBMCs from the stem cell graft donor, obtained from the stem cell graft. The CDR3 protein is CASNVAGGLQETQYF. The DNA of the CDR3 is TGTGCCAGCAACGTAGCGGGAGGACTCCAAGAGACCCAGTACTTC. The full variable domain, rest sourced from reference TRBV28 and TRBJ2-5, is DVKVTQSSRYLVKRTGEKVFLECVQDMDHENMFWYRQDPGLGLRLIYFSYDVKMKEKGDIPEGYSVSREKKERFSLILESASTNQTSMYLCASNVAGGLQETQYFGPGTRLLVL.